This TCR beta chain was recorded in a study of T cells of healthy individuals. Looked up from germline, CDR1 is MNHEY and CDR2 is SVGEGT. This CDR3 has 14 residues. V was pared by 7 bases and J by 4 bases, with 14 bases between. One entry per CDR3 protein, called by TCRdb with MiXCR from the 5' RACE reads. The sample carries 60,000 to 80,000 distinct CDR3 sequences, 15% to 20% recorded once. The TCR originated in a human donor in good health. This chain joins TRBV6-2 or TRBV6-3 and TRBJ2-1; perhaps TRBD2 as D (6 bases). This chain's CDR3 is CASKLVADYNEQFF. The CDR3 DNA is TGTGCCAGCAAATTGGTAGCGGATTACAATGAGCAGTTCTTC.